This TCR beta chain was sequenced for a study of shared clonotypes between healthy human individuals. The wider study: Plates per donor: three CD4 naive, three CD4 memory, two CD8 naive, one CD8 memory. Broader study findings: Rarefaction showed sorted-subset sequencing was incomplete despite large depth. Researchers found naive subsets generally carried larger estimated richness than memory subsets.

The germline V gene has CDR1 SGDLS and CDR2 YYNGEE. V was clipped by 3 bases and J by 8 bases, with 14 bases between them. The CDR3 consists of 14 residues. This clone is a singleton in its sample. The antigen remains undetermined. TCRdb's table, derived via immunoSEQ multiplex PCR, lists solely in-frame clones and lacks some. The sample lists roughly 1,500,000 clones; 95% to 99% were seen once. CD45RA-negative memory and CD45RA+ naive subsets were split from the CD4+ cells. Specimen: naive CD4+ T cells sorted from blood. Subset here: CD45RA+ positively selected. The chain links TRBV9 to TRBJ1-4; D is ambiguous. The sequence came from a man aged 25 to 45 in good health. The CDR3 spells CASSAVVGGEKLFF. The DNA of the CDR3 is TGTGCCAGCAGCGCAGTGGTGGGTGGGGAAAAACTGTTTTTT. Supplemented by reference TRBV9 and TRBJ1-4, the full variable domain reads DSGVTQTPKHLITATGQRVTLRCSPRSGDLSVYWYQQSLDQGLQFLIQYYNGEERAKGNILERFSAQQFPDLHSELNLSSLELGDSALYFCASSAVVGGEKLFFGSGTQLSVL.